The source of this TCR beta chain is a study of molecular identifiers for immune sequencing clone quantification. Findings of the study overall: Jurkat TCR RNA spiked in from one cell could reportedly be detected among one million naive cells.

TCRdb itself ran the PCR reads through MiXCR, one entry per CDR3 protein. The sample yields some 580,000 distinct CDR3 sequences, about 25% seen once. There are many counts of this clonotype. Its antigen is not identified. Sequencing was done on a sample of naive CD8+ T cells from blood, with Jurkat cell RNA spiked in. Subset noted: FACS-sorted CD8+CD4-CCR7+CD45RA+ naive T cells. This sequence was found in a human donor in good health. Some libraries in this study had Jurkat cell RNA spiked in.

The CDR3 DNA reads as TGTGCCAGCAGTGAAGTTTTTGGGGGCGCGAACACTGAAGCTTTCTTT. Its protein is CASSEVFGGANTEAFF. V gene TRBV2 combines with J gene TRBJ1-1; D is possibly TRBD1 (6 bases). The germline CDR1 and CDR2 sequences are SNHLY and FYNNEI. This CDR3 is built from 16 residues. With 1 base removed from V and 1 base from J, the gap between germline ends came to 13 bases.